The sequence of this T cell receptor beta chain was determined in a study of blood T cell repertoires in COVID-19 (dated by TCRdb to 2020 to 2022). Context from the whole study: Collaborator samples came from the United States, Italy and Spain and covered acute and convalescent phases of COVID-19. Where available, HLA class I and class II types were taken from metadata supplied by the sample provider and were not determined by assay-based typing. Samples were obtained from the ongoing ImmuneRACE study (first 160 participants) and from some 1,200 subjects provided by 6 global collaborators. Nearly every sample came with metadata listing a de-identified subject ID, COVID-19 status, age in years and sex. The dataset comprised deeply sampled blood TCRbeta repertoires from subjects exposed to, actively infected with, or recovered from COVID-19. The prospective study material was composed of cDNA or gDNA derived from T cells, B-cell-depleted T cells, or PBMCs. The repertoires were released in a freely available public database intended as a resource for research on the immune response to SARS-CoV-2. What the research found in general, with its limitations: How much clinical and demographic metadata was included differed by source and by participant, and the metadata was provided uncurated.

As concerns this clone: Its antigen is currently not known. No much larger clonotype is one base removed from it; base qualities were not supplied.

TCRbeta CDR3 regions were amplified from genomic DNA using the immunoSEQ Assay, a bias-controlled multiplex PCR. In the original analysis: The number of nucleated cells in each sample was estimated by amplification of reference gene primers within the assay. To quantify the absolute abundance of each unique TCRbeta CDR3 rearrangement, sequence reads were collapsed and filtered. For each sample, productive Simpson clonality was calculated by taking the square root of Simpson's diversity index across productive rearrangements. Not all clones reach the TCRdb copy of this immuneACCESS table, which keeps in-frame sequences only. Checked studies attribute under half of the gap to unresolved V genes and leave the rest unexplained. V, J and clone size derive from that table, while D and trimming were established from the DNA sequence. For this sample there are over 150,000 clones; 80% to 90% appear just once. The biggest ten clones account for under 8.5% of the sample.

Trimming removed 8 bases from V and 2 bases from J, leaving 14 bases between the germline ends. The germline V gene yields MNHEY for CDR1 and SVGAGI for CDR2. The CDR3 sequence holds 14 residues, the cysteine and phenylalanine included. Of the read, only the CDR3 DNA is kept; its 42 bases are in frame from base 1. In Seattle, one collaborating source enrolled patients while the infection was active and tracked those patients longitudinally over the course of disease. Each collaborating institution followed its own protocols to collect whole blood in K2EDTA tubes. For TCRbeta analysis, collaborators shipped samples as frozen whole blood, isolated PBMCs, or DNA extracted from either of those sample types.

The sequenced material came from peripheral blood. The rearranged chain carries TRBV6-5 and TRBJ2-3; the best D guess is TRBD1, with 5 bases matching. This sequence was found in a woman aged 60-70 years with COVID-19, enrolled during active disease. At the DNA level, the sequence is TGTGCCAGCGACGGACACGCGGTCACAGATACGCAGTATTTT. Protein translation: CASDGHAVTDTQYF.